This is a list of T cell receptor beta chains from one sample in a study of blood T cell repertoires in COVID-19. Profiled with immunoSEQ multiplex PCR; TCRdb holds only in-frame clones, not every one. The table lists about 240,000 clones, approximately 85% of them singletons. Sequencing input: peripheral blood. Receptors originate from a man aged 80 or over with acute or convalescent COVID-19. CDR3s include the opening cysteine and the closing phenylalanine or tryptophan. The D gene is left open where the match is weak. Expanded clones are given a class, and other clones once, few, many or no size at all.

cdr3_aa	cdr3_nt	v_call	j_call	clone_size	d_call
CASSFGQLYGYTF	TGCGCCAGCAGCTTCGGACAGCTCTATGGCTACACCTTC	TRBV5-1	TRBJ1-2	.	.
CASSPLAGSEGYEQYF	TGTGCCAGCAGCCCACTAGCGGGGAGTGAAGGCTACGAGCAGTACTTC	TRBV11-2	TRBJ2-7	.	TRBD2
CASSSTGTGRSSYNEQFF	TGTGCCAGCAGCTCCACCGGGACAGGGAGGAGTTCCTACAATGAGCAGTTCTTC	TRBV11-2	TRBJ2-1	.	TRBD1
CASSPGTGPRAYGYTF	TGTGCCAGCAGCCCAGGGACAGGCCCTAGGGCCTATGGCTACACCTTC	TRBV6-2/TRBV6-3	TRBJ1-2	once	TRBD1
CASSLSGATDTQYF	TGCGCCAGCAGCTTGAGCGGGGCCACAGATACGCAGTATTTT	TRBV5-1	TRBJ2-3	.	TRBD2
CASSLRGQQNTEAFF	TGTGCCAGCAGCTTAAGGGGACAACAGAACACTGAAGCTTTCTTT	TRBV11-2	TRBJ1-1	.	.
CASSRLAGASTGELFF	TGTGCCAGCAGCCGTCTAGCGGGAGCAAGCACCGGGGAGCTGTTTTTT	TRBV5-6	TRBJ2-2	.	TRBD2
CASSLPGQPTREQYF	TGTGCCAGCAGTCTACCGGGACAGCCAACACGGGAGCAGTACTTC	TRBV5-4	TRBJ2-7	few	TRBD1
CSVVQRYEQYF	TGCAGCGTAGTACAGAGATACGAGCAGTACTTC	TRBV29-1	TRBJ2-7	.	.
CASSRDPVGGLGSSGANVLTF	TGTGCCAGCAGCCGCGACCCCGTCGGAGGCCTTGGGAGCTCTGGGGCCAACGTCCTGACTTTC	TRBV4-2	TRBJ2-6	.	.
CASSVGLASTDTQYF	TGTGCCAGCAGCGTGGGACTAGCGAGCACAGATACGCAGTATTTT	TRBV5-4	TRBJ2-3	.	TRBD2
CASSLFQGPTGNTIYF	TGTGCCAGCAGCTTATTTCAGGGCCCAACTGGAAACACCATATATTTT	TRBV7-9	TRBJ1-3	.	.
CATSANVGYEQYF	TGTGCCACCAGTGCCAATGTCGGGTACGAGCAGTACTTC	TRBV24-1	TRBJ2-7	.	.
CASSLTGVDYGYTF	TGTGCCAGCAGCCTAACAGGGGTCGACTATGGCTACACCTTC	TRBV3-1/TRBV3-2	TRBJ1-2	once	TRBD1
CATSDHTGGSSYNEQFF	TGTGCCACCAGTGATCACACAGGGGGTAGCTCCTACAATGAGCAGTTCTTC	TRBV24-1	TRBJ2-1	.	TRBD1
CASSLQQGGTEAFF	TGTGCCAGCTCACTCCAACAGGGTGGCACTGAAGCTTTCTTT	TRBV18	TRBJ1-1	.	.
CASSENQVLSYEQYF	TGTGCCAGCAGTGAAAACCAGGTCCTTTCCTACGAGCAGTACTTC	TRBV6-1	TRBJ2-7	.	.
CASSYNIYEQYF	TGTGCCAGCAGTTACAACATCTACGAGCAGTACTTC	TRBV6-5	TRBJ2-7	.	.
CASRPSGSRQETQYF	TGTGCCAGCAGACCTAGCGGGAGCCGGCAAGAGACCCAGTACTTC	TRBV5-4	TRBJ2-5	.	TRBD2
CASSFLSGQGTYNEQFF	TGCGCCAGCAGCTTCCTCTCGGGACAGGGGACCTACAATGAGCAGTTCTTC	TRBV5-1	TRBJ2-1	once	TRBD1
CAISAHWEGHGYTF	TGTGCCATCAGTGCCCACTGGGAGGGACATGGCTACACCTTC	TRBV10-3	TRBJ1-2	.	.
CASSISGTGTNEQFF	TGTGCCAGTAGTATCTCAGGGACAGGGACTAATGAGCAGTTCTTC	TRBV19	TRBJ2-1	.	TRBD1
CASGLGQNQPQHF	TGTGCCAGCGGGTTAGGACAGAATCAGCCCCAGCATTTT	TRBV28	TRBJ1-5	.	.
CASSSVLGGRPGTGELFF	TGTGCCAGCAGCTCGGTATTGGGGGGACGGCCAGGCACCGGGGAGCTGTTTTTT	TRBV5-6	TRBJ2-2	.	.
CASSPTGGYGELFF	TGTGCCAGCAGCCCGACAGGGGGCTACGGGGAGCTGTTTTTT	TRBV11-3	TRBJ2-2	.	TRBD1
CASNRDSLTDTQYF	TGTGCCAGTAACAGGGATAGTCTCACAGATACGCAGTATTTT	TRBV19	TRBJ2-3	.	.
CASSYRGHPGNTIYF	TGTGCCAGCAGTTACAGGGGCCATCCTGGAAACACCATATATTTT	TRBV6-5	TRBJ1-3	once	.
CASSSDRAGNTIYF	TGTGCCAGCAGCTCGGACAGGGCTGGAAACACCATATATTTT	TRBV7-9	TRBJ1-3	few	TRBD1